This T cell receptor (beta chain) came from a study of CD8 T cells in ankylosing spondylitis. Study-wide results and limits: Disease-linked clones were CD8+ and relatively rare in peripheral blood. Disease-linked clones were reportedly significantly enriched in matched ankylosing spondylitis synovial fluid. Blood of patients with ankylosing spondylitis appeared to be characterized by a TCR beta motif of several highly homologous variants.

V lost 1 base to trimming and J lost 0 bases, with 10 bases between them. Germline V gene data show CDR1 as SGHTA and CDR2 as FQGNSA. This CDR3 is 16 amino acids long. Regarding this clonotype: Its antigen remains unidentified.

Quantitative 5'-RACE with molecular barcodes generated TCR beta libraries. TCRdb redid the calling of the 5' RACE reads with MiXCR, one entry per CDR3 protein. The data contain some 100,000 distinct CDR3 sequences, about 8.3% of them singletons. Sequencing was done on a sample of blood, either unsorted or a sorted T cell fraction (not recorded which). This TCR derives from a male donor with ankylosing spondylitis or in good health (not recorded which). The gene calls are TRBV7-2 and TRBJ1-3; D not certain. The CDR3, as DNA: TGTGCCAGCAGCTTAGTTGGCGGCTACTCTGGAAACACCATATATTTT. Encoded protein: CASSLVGGYSGNTIYF.